The rows below give T cell receptor beta chains drawn from one sample of a study of blood T cell repertoires in COVID-19. Here immunoSEQ multiplex PCR was the method, and the copy in TCRdb shows in-frame clones only, minus some. The table shows under 60,000 clones, with approximately 80% occurring only once. The specimen sequenced was peripheral blood. The receptors were gathered from a man in his 60s with acute or convalescent COVID-19. Each CDR3 is given with its conserved first and last residue. D genes are given only for firm matches. A clone size is listed for some rows: how often the clone was seen (once, few, many), or a class if it is expanded.

>-|TRBJ1-5|TRBV15|-
TGTGCCACCAGCGGGGGGAGTAGCAATCAGCCCCAGCATTTT
CATSGGSSNQPQHF
>-|TRBJ2-3|TRBV6-5|-
TGTGCCGCCGGTGAGGCAGATACGCAGTATTTT
CAAGEADTQYF
>-|TRBJ1-6|TRBV7-9|-
TGTGCCAGCAGCTTAGATAGATCACCCCTCCACTTT
CASSLDRSPLHF
>-|TRBJ2-5|TRBV5-1|-
TGCGCCAGCAGCTTGGGAGGGGTTCGGGAGGAGACCCAGTACTTC
CASSLGGVREETQYF
>-|TRBJ2-7|TRBV13|-
TGTGCCAGCAGCTCCCGACAGCACGAGCAGTACTTC
CASSSRQHEQYF
>TRBD1|TRBJ2-7|TRBV5-1|-
TGCGCCAGCAGCCCAGACGGGCAGGGGGCCTACGAGCAGTACTTC
CASSPDGQGAYEQYF
>-|TRBJ1-2|TRBV6-5|-
TGTGCCAGCAGTTTGAATTTCAGGGAAGCTAACTATGGCTACACCTTC
CASSLNFREANYGYTF
>TRBD1|TRBJ1-6|TRBV19|-
TGTGCCAGTAGAACTACAGGGGTTGGCTATAATTCACCCCTCCACTTT
CASRTTGVGYNSPLHF
>TRBD1|TRBJ1-2|TRBV9|-
TGTGCCAGCACCCGACAGGGGATTTTTCTTAACTATGGCTACACCTTC
CASTRQGIFLNYGYTF
>-|TRBJ1-2|TRBV3-1/TRBV3-2|-
TGTGCCAGCAGCCTCGAGGGAGGGGCATGGGACTATGGCTACACCTTC
CASSLEGGAWDYGYTF
>-|TRBJ1-2|TRBV10-2|-
TGCGCCAGCAAAGGACAGATCGGGTATGGCTACACCTTC
CASKGQIGYGYTF
>TRBD2|TRBJ2-3|TRBV18|-
TGTGCCAGCTCACCAGTAGCGGGGGGGCCGACAGATACGCAGTATTTT
CASSPVAGGPTDTQYF
>-|TRBJ2-3|TRBV7-9|-
TGTGCCAGCAGGCCCGACAACACAGATACGCAGTATTTT
CASRPDNTDTQYF
>TRBD2|TRBJ2-3|TRBV13|-
TGTGCCAGCAGCCCACGGGTAGCGGGGGGGCTCTATACGCAGTATTTT
CASSPRVAGGLYTQYF
>TRBD1|TRBJ1-5|TRBV2|-
TGTGCCAGCAGTAGGACAGGGGTCAGGCAGCCCCAGCATTTT
CASSRTGVRQPQHF
>TRBD1|TRBJ2-7|TRBV12-5|-
TGTGCTAGTGGTTTCGGGACAGGGTTATACGAGCAGTACTTC
CASGFGTGLYEQYF
>-|TRBJ2-7|TRBV27|-
TGTGCCAGCAGTCCCCTCGACACAGTATCCTACGAGCAGTACTTC
CASSPLDTVSYEQYF
>-|TRBJ2-5|TRBV6-5|-
TGTGCCAGTAAACAGGCTTCTCCTCAAGAGACCCAGTACTTC
CASKQASPQETQYF
>TRBD2|TRBJ2-5|TRBV9|-
TGTGCCAGCAGCGTAGGCGGTAGCGGGGAGACCCAGTACTTC
CASSVGGSGETQYF
>TRBD1|TRBJ2-2|TRBV5-1|-
TGCGCCAGTCAAACAGGGGGCACCGGGGAGCTGTTTTTT
CASQTGGTGELFF
>TRBD1|TRBJ2-1|TRBV11-3|few
TGTGCCAGCAGCCGGGACAGGTTAAGTGAGCAGTTCTTC
CASSRDRLSEQFF
>TRBD1|TRBJ2-6|TRBV2|few
TGTGCCAGCAGTGCGGGGACAGGACGACTCTCTGGGGCCAACGTCCTGACTTTC
CASSAGTGRLSGANVLTF
>TRBD2|TRBJ2-5|TRBV29-1|once
TGCAGCGTTGAACTAGCGGGGGGTATACAAGAGACCCAGTACTTC
CSVELAGGIQETQYF
>-|TRBJ1-6|TRBV3-1/TRBV3-2|-
TGTGCCAGCAGCCAAGTTAGCGGTTCACCCCTCCACTTT
CASSQVSGSPLHF
>TRBD1|TRBJ1-3|TRBV28|-
TGTGCCAGCAGCCCCGACAGGGGATCCGGAAACACCATATATTTT
CASSPDRGSGNTIYF
>-|TRBJ1-1|TRBV10-1|-
TGCGCCAGCAGTTTGGACAGCCTATCGAACACTGAAGCTTTCTTT
CASSLDSLSNTEAFF
>TRBD1|TRBJ2-7|TRBV10-2|-
TGCGCCAGCAGTGAGTCGGGACAGAACGAGCAGTACTTC
CASSESGQNEQYF
>TRBD1|TRBJ1-1|TRBV19|-
TGTGCCAGTAGCCGAGATCAGAGTCTTAGGACAGGGGGCACTGAAGCTTTCTTT
CASSRDQSLRTGGTEAFF
>-|TRBJ1-2|TRBV2|-
TGTGCCAGCGGGGACATCCAAAGCTATGGCTACACCTTC
CASGDIQSYGYTF
>TRBD2|TRBJ2-1|TRBV5-4|-
TGTGCCAGCAGCTTGCTTGGTCTAGCGGGGGGTAATGAGCAGTTCTTC
CASSLLGLAGGNEQFF
>-|TRBJ1-1|TRBV19|few
TGTGCCAGTAGTACCGGACAAGAATCCACTGAAGCTTTCTTT
CASSTGQESTEAFF
>TRBD1|TRBJ1-5|TRBV29-1|-
TGCAGCGCTTCGCAGGGGGGCGGCCAGCCCCAGCATTTT
CSASQGGGQPQHF
>TRBD2|TRBJ2-1|TRBV19|-
TGTGCCAGTAGTGAGGGACTAGCCCGGAGCTCCTACAATGAGCAGTTCTTC
CASSEGLARSSYNEQFF